This is a list of T cell receptor beta chains from one sample in a study of CXCR3 chemokines and chemotherapy response in bladder cancer. TCRdb called the PCR reads again in MiXCR, with one record for every CDR3 protein. The repertoire includes around 8,000 distinct CDR3 sequences, around 12% of them detected once, and roughly a sixth sits in the top ten. This specimen was collected from a patient whose treatment included neoadjuvant chemotherapy. These receptors all come from a human donor with bladder cancer that responded to neoadjuvant chemotherapy. Both conserved end residues are part of each CDR3. The D gene is left open where the match is weak. Expanded clones are given a class, and other clones once, few, many or no size at all.

V gene: TRBV6-5
J gene: TRBJ1-2
D gene: -
clone size: medium-sized
CDR3 DNA: TGTGCCAGCAGTTTCCCAGGACCCGTCACCTTC
CDR3 protein: CASSFPGPVTF

V gene: TRBV10-3
J gene: TRBJ2-3
D gene: TRBD2
clone size: many
CDR3 DNA: TGTGCCTCGCGCAGCGGCGGGGGGTTCACAGATACGCAGTATTTT
CDR3 protein: CASRSGGGFTDTQYF

V gene: TRBV6-5
J gene: TRBJ2-1
D gene: TRBD1
clone size: many
CDR3 DNA: TGTGCCAGCAGCTCCCGGACAGGGCCGGTTTTCATAGGCAATGAGCAGTTCTTC
CDR3 protein: CASSSRTGPVFIGNEQFF

V gene: TRBV6-6
J gene: TRBJ1-4
D gene: -
clone size: medium-sized
CDR3 DNA: TGTGCCAGCAGTTACTCAAGTGGGGGGTCGGAAAAACTGTTTTTT
CDR3 protein: CASSYSSGGSEKLFF

V gene: TRBV6-6
J gene: TRBJ2-3
D gene: TRBD2
clone size: medium-sized
CDR3 DNA: TGTGCCAGCAGTTTACGGGGGGAGGGGTCAGATACGCAGTATTTT
CDR3 protein: CASSLRGEGSDTQYF

V gene: TRBV20-1
J gene: TRBJ2-1
D gene: -
clone size: -
CDR3 DNA: TGCAGTGCTAGATCAGCCCGAGGGGACACAAATGAGCAGTTCTTC
CDR3 protein: CSARSARGDTNEQFF

V gene: TRBV12-3/TRBV12-4
J gene: TRBJ1-5
D gene: -
clone size: few
CDR3 DNA: TGTGCCAGCACCCCCTCTGGGGGGTTTCAGCCCCAGCATTTT
CDR3 protein: CASTPSGGFQPQHF

V gene: TRBV14
J gene: TRBJ2-7
D gene: TRBD1
clone size: few
CDR3 DNA: TGTGCCAGCAGCCTCATGGACAGGGGGTCCAGCGAGCAGTACTTC
CDR3 protein: CASSLMDRGSSEQYF

V gene: TRBV15
J gene: TRBJ1-1
D gene: -
clone size: many
CDR3 DNA: TGTGCCACCAGCGGGCGGGGCGACGAAGCTTTCTTT
CDR3 protein: CATSGRGDEAFF

V gene: TRBV6-6
J gene: TRBJ2-5
D gene: TRBD1
clone size: medium-sized
CDR3 DNA: TGTGCCAGCAGGCAAGGACAGGTGGAAGAGACCCAGTACTTC
CDR3 protein: CASRQGQVEETQYF

V gene: TRBV29-1
J gene: TRBJ1-1
D gene: TRBD1
clone size: -
CDR3 DNA: TGCAGCGTTAAAGGGACAGGGTTCTCTGAAGCTTTCTTT
CDR3 protein: CSVKGTGFSEAFF

V gene: TRBV6-6
J gene: TRBJ2-3
D gene: -
clone size: many
CDR3 DNA: TGTGCCAGCAGGGACGCGATCACAGATACGCAGTATTTT
CDR3 protein: CASRDAITDTQYF

V gene: TRBV7-9
J gene: TRBJ1-4
D gene: -
clone size: many
CDR3 DNA: TGTGCCAGCAGCTTAGCCGGGGCGGAAAAACTGTTTTTT
CDR3 protein: CASSLAGAEKLFF

V gene: TRBV10-3
J gene: TRBJ2-5
D gene: TRBD1
clone size: many
CDR3 DNA: TGTGCCATCAGGACAGGGTACCAAGAGACCCAGTACTTC
CDR3 protein: CAIRTGYQETQYF

V gene: TRBV27
J gene: TRBJ1-2
D gene: -
clone size: -
CDR3 DNA: TGTGCCAGCAGTTCCCAGGAGAGGGGCTATGGCTACACCTTC
CDR3 protein: CASSSQERGYGYTF

V gene: TRBV6-1
J gene: TRBJ2-1
D gene: TRBD1
clone size: medium-sized
CDR3 DNA: TGTGCCAGCAGTGAGGAGGACAGGGGCTATGAGCAGTTCTTC
CDR3 protein: CASSEEDRGYEQFF

V gene: TRBV7-9
J gene: TRBJ1-2
D gene: TRBD1
clone size: many
CDR3 DNA: TGTGCCAGCAGCCCCCGGGACAGGGGGGAGTCCCGTGCCGGTGGCTACACCTTC
CDR3 protein: CASSPRDRGESRAGGYTF

V gene: TRBV7-9
J gene: TRBJ2-7
D gene: -
clone size: many
CDR3 DNA: TGTGCCAGCAGGGGGGGTAACGAGCAGTACTTC
CDR3 protein: CASRGGNEQYF

V gene: TRBV19
J gene: TRBJ2-3
D gene: -
clone size: medium-sized
CDR3 DNA: TGTGCCAGTAGTATAGGGGACACTGGCACAGATACGCAGTATTTT
CDR3 protein: CASSIGDTGTDTQYF

V gene: TRBV5-4
J gene: TRBJ1-3
D gene: TRBD1
clone size: many
CDR3 DNA: TGTGCCAGCAGTCAACCGGGACAGAGAAACACCATATATTTT
CDR3 protein: CASSQPGQRNTIYF

V gene: TRBV11-1
J gene: TRBJ2-7
D gene: TRBD2
clone size: many
CDR3 DNA: TGTGCCAGTCAACGGGGGGTTCCCTACGAGCAGTACTTC
CDR3 protein: CASQRGVPYEQYF

V gene: TRBV20-1
J gene: TRBJ1-2
D gene: TRBD1
clone size: few
CDR3 DNA: TGCAGTGCTAGAGAACCACCGGGACAGGGGTTGGATGGCTACACCTTC
CDR3 protein: CSAREPPGQGLDGYTF

V gene: TRBV19
J gene: TRBJ1-2
D gene: -
clone size: medium-sized
CDR3 DNA: TGTGCCAGTATCCCGCGGGGGAGGGTGGACTATGGCTACACCTTC
CDR3 protein: CASIPRGRVDYGYTF

V gene: TRBV18
J gene: TRBJ2-6
D gene: -
clone size: many
CDR3 DNA: TGTGCCAGCTCACTTGCCGGAATCAACTCTGGGGCCAACGTCCTGACTTTC
CDR3 protein: CASSLAGINSGANVLTF

V gene: TRBV7-9
J gene: TRBJ1-4
D gene: TRBD1
clone size: many
CDR3 DNA: TGTGCCAGCAGGGACAGGTTTGAGGGGGCAAGGGAAAAACTGTTTTTT
CDR3 protein: CASRDRFEGAREKLFF

V gene: TRBV7-9
J gene: TRBJ2-5
D gene: TRBD2
clone size: many
CDR3 DNA: TGTGCCAGCAGCTTAACGGACAGCGGGAGGGAGACCCAGTACTTC
CDR3 protein: CASSLTDSGRETQYF

V gene: TRBV6-1
J gene: TRBJ2-5
D gene: -
clone size: -
CDR3 DNA: TGTGCCAGCAGTGCCAGGGGAGGGCCGGTGGAGACCCAGTACTTC
CDR3 protein: CASSARGGPVETQYF